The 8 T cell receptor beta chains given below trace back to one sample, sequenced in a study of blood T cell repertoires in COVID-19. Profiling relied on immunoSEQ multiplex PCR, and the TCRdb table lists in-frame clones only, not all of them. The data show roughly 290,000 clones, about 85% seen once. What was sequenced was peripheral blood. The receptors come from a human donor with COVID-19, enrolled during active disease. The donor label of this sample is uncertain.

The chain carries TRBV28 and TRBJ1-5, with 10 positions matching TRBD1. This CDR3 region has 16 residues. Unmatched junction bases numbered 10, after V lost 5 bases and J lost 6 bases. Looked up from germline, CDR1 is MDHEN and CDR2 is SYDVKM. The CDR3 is CASSHEGQGMGQPQHF. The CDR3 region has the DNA TGTGCCAGCAGTCACGAGGGACAGGGGATGGGTCAGCCCCAGCATTTT.

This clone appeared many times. The CDR3 spells CASGGDLSYEQYF. The CDR3 DNA follows: TGTGCCAGCGGCGGGGATTTATCCTACGAGCAGTACTTC. The chain carries TRBV11-2 and TRBJ2-7; a weak D match, TRBD2 (6 bases). Trimming removed 8 bases at V and 1 base at J, with 12 bases between. Germline CDR1 is SGHAT and CDR2 is FQNNGV. The CDR3 loop spans 13 amino acids.

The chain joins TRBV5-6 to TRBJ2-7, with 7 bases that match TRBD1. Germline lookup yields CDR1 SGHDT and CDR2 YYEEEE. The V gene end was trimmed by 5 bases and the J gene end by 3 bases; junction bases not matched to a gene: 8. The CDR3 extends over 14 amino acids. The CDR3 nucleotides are TGTGCCAGCAGTCTCGCCCGGGACAGCTACGAGCAGTACTTC. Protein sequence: CASSLARDSYEQYF. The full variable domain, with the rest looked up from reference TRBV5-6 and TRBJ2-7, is DAGVTQSPTHLIKTRGQQVTLRCSPKSGHDTVSWYQQALGQGPQFIFQYYEEEERQRGNFPDRFSGHQFPNYSSELNVNALLLGDSALYLCASSLARDSYEQYFGPGTRLTVT.

The CDR3 sequence: CASSERASGMTDTQYF. The CDR3, as DNA: TGTGCCAGCAGTGAAAGGGCTAGCGGAATGACAGATACGCAGTATTTT. The chain employs TRBV25-1 and TRBJ2-3; 7 nucleotides agree with TRBD2. The V segment lost 2 bases and the J segment 3 bases; nucleotides outside the gene matches: 8. CDR3 length: 16 amino acids. Per germline, CDR1 MGHDK and CDR2 SYGVNS.

The CDR3 reads CSASYVAGGPYEQYF. The CDR3 DNA is TGCAGTGCTAGTTATGTAGCGGGCGGTCCCTACGAGCAGTACTTC. The chain links TRBV20-1 to TRBJ2-7; TRBD2 agrees at 7 bases. Trimming cost V 3 bases and J 2 bases; bases outside gene matches: 10. This CDR3 is 15 amino acids long. Looked up from germline, CDR1 is DFQATT and CDR2 is SNEGSKA (reference sequence).

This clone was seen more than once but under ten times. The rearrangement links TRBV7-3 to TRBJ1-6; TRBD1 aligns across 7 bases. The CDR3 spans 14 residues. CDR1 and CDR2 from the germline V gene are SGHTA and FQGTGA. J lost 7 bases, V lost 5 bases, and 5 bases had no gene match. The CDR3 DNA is TGTGCCAGCAGCAGGACAGGCTACAATTCACCCCTCCACTTT. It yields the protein CASSRTGYNSPLHF.

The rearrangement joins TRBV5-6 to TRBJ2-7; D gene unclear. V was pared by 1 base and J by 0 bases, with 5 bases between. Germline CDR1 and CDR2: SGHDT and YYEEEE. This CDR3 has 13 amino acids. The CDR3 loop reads CASSLLLSYEQYF. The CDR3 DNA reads TGTGCCAGCAGCTTGCTACTCTCCTACGAGCAGTACTTC.

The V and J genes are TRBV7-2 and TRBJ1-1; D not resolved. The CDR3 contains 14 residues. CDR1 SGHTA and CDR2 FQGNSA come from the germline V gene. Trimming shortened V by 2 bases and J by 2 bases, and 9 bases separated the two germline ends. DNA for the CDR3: TGTGCCAGCAGCTTAAACCGGGGAAACACTGAAGCTTTCTTT. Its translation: CASSLNRGNTEAFF.